This TCR beta chain was retrieved from a study of regulatory T cells in long-lasting Graves disease. Stated time point: newly diagnosed GD, antithyroid drugs for less than 3 months. Isolated PBMC RNA provided the starting material for the TCR library. In Xi'an, China, an endocrinology department was the source of patients. Points from the study as a whole: Study was limited to peripheral blood, excluding thyroid tissue. Possibly, accuracy suffered from the small sample size.

To make TCR beta libraries, researchers used iRepertoire HTBI primers and Arm-PCR of CDR3 regions. Each CDR3 protein is one row after TCRdb ran MiXCR on the multiplex PCR reads. Altogether roughly 610,000 distinct CDR3 sequences are present, about 16% being singletons, with the ten largest covering around 13%. V was clipped by 4 bases and J by 5 bases; unmatched bases: 15. The CDR3 spans 17 residues. Germline V gives CDR1 SGHAT, CDR2 FQNNGV. About this clonotype: Its antigen is unidentified.

The same sample was also studied in work on T cells in Graves' hyperthyroidism and ophthalmopathy. That source notes: Diagnostic decisions used clinical symptoms, serum thyroxine and TRAb, thyroid ultrasound and orbital computed tomography.

This sequence was found in a man between 18 and 29 years old with Graves disease. The sequences come from peripheral blood mononuclear cells (PBMCs), collected at new diagnosis, from a patient treated with antithyroid drugs. V gene TRBV11-2 combines with J gene TRBJ2-7; 9 nucleotides line up with TRBD2. The CDR3 is CASSSDAIGGRAHEQYF. The DNA of the CDR3 is TGTGCCAGCAGCTCGGACGCCATAGGCGGGAGGGCCCACGAGCAGTACTTC.